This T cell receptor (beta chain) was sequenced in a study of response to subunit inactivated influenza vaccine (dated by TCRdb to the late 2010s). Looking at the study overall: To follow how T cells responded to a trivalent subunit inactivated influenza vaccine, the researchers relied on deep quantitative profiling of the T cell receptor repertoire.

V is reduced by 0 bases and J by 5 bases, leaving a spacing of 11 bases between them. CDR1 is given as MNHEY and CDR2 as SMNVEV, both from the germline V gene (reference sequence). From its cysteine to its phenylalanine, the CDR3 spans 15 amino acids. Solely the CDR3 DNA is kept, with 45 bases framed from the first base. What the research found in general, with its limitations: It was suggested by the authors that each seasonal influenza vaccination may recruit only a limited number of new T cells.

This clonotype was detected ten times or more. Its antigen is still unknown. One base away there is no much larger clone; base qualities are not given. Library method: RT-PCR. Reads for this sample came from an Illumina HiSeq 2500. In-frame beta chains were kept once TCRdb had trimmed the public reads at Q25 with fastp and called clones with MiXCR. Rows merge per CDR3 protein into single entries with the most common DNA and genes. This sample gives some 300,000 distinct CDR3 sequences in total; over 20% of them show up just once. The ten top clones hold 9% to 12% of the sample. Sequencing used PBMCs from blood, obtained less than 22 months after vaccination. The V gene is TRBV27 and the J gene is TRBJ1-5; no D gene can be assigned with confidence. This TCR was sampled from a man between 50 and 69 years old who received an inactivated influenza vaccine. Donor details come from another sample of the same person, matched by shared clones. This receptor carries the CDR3 CASSLSVWTDQPQHF. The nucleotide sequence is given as TGTGCCAGCAGTTTATCGGTCTGGACCGATCAGCCCCAGCATTTT.